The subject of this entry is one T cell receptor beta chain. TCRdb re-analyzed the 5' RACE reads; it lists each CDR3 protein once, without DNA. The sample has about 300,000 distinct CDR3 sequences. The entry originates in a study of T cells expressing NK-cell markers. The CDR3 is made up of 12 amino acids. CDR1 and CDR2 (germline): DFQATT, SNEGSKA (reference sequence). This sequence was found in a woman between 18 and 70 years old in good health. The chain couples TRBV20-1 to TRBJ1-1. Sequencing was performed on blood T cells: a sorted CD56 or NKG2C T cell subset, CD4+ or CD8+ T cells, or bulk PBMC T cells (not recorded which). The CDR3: CSARRRNTEAFF.